The clone carrying this TCR beta chain was observed a handful of times. The antigen remains undetermined. The germline V and J ends were trimmed by 9 bases and 0 bases, with 23 bases remaining between them. This CDR3 is 18 amino acids long. The germline V gene has CDR1 LNHDA and CDR2 SQIVND (reference sequence). This specimen comes from a study of T cells after yellow fever vaccination. For the study at large: Preparation of the low-cell-number fractions used SMART-Seq v4 Ultra Low Input. Broader study findings: Clones that expanded after primary vaccination mostly reappeared after the booster (96% CD4, approximately 89% CD8). Weaker overall, the secondary response nonetheless peaked faster (day 5 versus 15).

Generation of TCR cDNA used 5'RACE template switching (which added a universal primer site and UMIs). TCRdb re-called the 5' RACE reads with MiXCR, one entry per CDR3 protein. This table has 450,000 to 600,000 distinct CDR3 sequences, roughly a sixth appearing once. The TCR originated in a man between 18 and 29 years old who received the YFV17D yellow fever vaccine. This specimen was PBMCs, taken about 5 days after the first yellow fever vaccination. The chain recombines TRBV19 with TRBJ2-2, with D hard to call. This CDR3 reads CASLSKGFGSANTGELFF. The CDR3 nucleotides read TGTGCCAGCTTGAGTAAAGGCTTTGGGTCGGCGAACACCGGGGAGCTGTTTTTT.